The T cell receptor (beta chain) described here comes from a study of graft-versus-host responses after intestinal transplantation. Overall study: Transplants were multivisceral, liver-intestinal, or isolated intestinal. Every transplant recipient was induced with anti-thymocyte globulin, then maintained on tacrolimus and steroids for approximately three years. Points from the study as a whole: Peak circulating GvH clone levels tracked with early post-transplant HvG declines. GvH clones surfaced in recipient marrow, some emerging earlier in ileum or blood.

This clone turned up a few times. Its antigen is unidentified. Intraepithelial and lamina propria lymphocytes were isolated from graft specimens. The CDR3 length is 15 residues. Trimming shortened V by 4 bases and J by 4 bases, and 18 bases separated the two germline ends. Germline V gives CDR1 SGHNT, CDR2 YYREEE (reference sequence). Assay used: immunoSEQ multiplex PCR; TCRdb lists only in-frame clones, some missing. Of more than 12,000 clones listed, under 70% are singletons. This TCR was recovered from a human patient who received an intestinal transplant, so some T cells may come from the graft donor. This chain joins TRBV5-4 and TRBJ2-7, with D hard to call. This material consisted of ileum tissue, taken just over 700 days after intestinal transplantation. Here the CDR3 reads CASSQVGSLGYEQYF. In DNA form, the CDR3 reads TGTGCCAGCAGCCAAGTTGGCTCGCTCGGATACGAGCAGTACTTC.